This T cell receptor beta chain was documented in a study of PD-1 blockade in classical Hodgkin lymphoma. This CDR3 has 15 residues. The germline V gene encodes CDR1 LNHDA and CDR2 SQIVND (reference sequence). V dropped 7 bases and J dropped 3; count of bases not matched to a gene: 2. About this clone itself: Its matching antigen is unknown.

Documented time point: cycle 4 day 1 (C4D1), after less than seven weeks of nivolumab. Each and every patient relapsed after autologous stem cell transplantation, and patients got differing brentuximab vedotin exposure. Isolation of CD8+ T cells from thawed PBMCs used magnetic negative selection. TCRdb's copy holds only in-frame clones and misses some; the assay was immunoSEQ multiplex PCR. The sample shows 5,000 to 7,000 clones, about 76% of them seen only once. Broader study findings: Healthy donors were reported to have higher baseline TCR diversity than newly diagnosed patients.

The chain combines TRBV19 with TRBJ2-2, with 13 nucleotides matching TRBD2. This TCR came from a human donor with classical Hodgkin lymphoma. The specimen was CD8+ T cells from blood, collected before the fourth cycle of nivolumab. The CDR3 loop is CASIGTSGDTGELFF. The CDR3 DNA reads TGTGCCAGTATAGGGACTAGCGGGGACACCGGGGAGCTGTTTTTT.